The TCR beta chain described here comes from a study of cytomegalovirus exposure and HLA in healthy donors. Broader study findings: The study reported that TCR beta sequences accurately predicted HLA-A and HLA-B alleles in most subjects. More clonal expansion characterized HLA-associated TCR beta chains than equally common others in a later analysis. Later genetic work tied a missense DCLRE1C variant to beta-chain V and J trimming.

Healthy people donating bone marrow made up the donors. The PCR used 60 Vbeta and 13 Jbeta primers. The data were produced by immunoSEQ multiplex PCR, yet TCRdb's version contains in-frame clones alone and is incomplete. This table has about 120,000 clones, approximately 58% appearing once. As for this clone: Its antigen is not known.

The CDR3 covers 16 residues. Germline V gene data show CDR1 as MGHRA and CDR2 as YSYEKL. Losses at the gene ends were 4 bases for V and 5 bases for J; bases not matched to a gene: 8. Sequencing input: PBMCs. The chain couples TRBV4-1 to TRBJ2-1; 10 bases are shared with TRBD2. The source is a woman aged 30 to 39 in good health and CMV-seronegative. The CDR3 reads CASSPRNSGRNNEQFF. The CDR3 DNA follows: TGCGCCAGCAGCCCCCGTAATAGCGGGAGGAACAATGAGCAGTTCTTC.